This T cell receptor (beta chain) was sequenced during a study of Ad26.COV2.S vaccination and SARS-CoV-2 variants. Trimming took 3 bases from V and 6 from J, leaving 3 bases between them. Germline CDR1 is MNHNS and CDR2 is SASEGT. The CDR3 sequence is 10 residues long. With respect to this clone: Its specificity is unknown.

Findings and caveats of the study: Spike-specific responses of CD8+ and CD4+ T cells were reported to display substantial breadth after vaccination. Greater spike-specific TCR breadth was seen in vaccine recipients than in placebo recipients.

Some clones are missing from TCRdb's copy, which holds only in-frame ones; the method was immunoSEQ multiplex PCR. Altogether about 350,000 clones are present, just over 90% being singletons, with the ten largest covering around 4%. The V and J genes are TRBV6-1 and TRBJ2-7; D uncertain. This clonotype was sampled from a human donor who had recovered from COVID-19. The source material was peripheral blood, sampled after recovery from COVID-19. CDR3 in amino acids: CASSDGEQYF. Here the CDR3 DNA reads TGTGCCAGCAGTGACGGCGAGCAGTACTTC.